The 21 T cell receptor beta chains reported below all come from one sample, sequenced in a study of T cells after yellow fever vaccination. TCRdb passed the 5' RACE reads through MiXCR, listing each CDR3 protein once. Found here are a few hundred thousand distinct CDR3 sequences, about a sixth of them singletons; the top ten hold roughly a sixth. The specimen was PBMCs, collected around 5 days after the first yellow fever vaccination. The source is a man between 18 and 35 years old who received the YFV17D yellow fever vaccine.

The sample holds many counts of this clonotype. This rearrangement joins TRBV29-1 to TRBJ2-3, with D perhaps being TRBD1 or TRBD2 (6 bases each). The V and J ends lost 4 bases and 4 bases respectively, with 21 bases between them. The CDR3 runs to 16 residues. The germline gives CDR1 SQVTM, CDR2 ANQGSEA. The CDR3 loop reads CSVVPIADSKPDTQYF. In nucleotides, the CDR3 is TGCAGCGTTGTTCCTATAGCGGACAGTAAGCCAGATACGCAGTATTTT.

The chain has TRBV28 and TRBJ1-1, with a possible D match to TRBD1 (5 bases). V dropped 6 bases and J dropped 1 base, with 18 bases sitting between them. The CDR3 sequence is 16 residues long. The germline gives CDR1 MDHEN, CDR2 SYDVKM. In nucleotides, the CDR3 is TGTGCCAGCAGCCCCCCCACAGGCAATGGGAACACTGAAGCTTTCTTT. It translates to CASSPPTGNGNTEAFF.

This sequence joins TRBV3-1 and TRBJ2-5; the match to TRBD2 covers 8 bases. Germline V CDR1 and CDR2: LGHDT, YNNKEL (reference sequence). Trimming took 4 bases from V and 2 from J; bases not matched to a gene: 15. The CDR3 is 18 amino acids. The chain's CDR3 is CASSPQLGGAGAQETQYF. The CDR3 nucleotides are TGTGCCAGCAGCCCTCAACTTGGTGGAGCGGGGGCGCAAGAGACCCAGTACTTC.

This clonotype appeared many times. J is TRBJ1-2 and V is TRBV7-9; 9 bases are a match to TRBD1. With V trimmed by 5 bases and J by 4 bases, 14 bases remained unmatched. Germline values: CDR1 SEHNR, CDR2 FQNEAQ (reference sequence). The CDR3 sequence is 17 residues long. The CDR3 is CASSRIMTGGSGYGYTF. The CDR3 DNA reads TGTGCCAGCAGCCGTATCATGACAGGGGGGAGCGGCTATGGCTACACCTTC.

V and J are TRBV28 and TRBJ2-7; 8 bases fit TRBD2. J was trimmed by 1 base and V by 5 bases; bases with no gene match: 10. Germline V gives CDR1 MDHEN, CDR2 SYDVKM. This CDR3 contains 16 residues. CDR3 in DNA: TGTGCCAGCAGTGAGTCGGGTAGCGGGGATTCCTACGAGCAGTACGTC. It encodes CASSESGSGDSYEQYV.

The rearrangement uses TRBV28 and TRBJ1-1, with TRBD1 matching 8 bases. V lost 5 bases and J lost 4; bases outside the gene matches: 6. This CDR3 is 14 amino acids long. The germline CDR1 and CDR2 sequences are MDHEN and SYDVKM. The CDR3 nucleotides read TGTGCCAGCAGTGACCCAGGGGGCTTCACTGAAGCTTTCTTT. As protein: CASSDPGGFTEAFF.

The J gene is TRBJ1-1, the V gene TRBV5-1; D uncertain. V lost 4 bases and J lost 3, with 10 bases in between. CDR3 length: 13 residues. Germline lookup yields CDR1 SGHRS and CDR2 YFSETQ. CDR3 residues: CASSPLMDTEAFF. CDR3 nucleotides: TGCGCCAGCAGCCCCCTTATGGACACTGAAGCTTTCTTT.

V and J are TRBV18 and TRBJ1-1; D gene ambiguous. CDR1 KGHSH and CDR2 LQKENI come from the germline V gene. The CDR3 has 14 amino acids. The V gene lost 4 bases and the J gene lost 3 bases, with 12 bases spanning the gap. The DNA for the CDR3 is TGTGCCAGCTCACTGACTGTGGACGACACTGAAGCTTTCTTT. Its protein is CASSLTVDDTEAFF.

This clonotype was recorded a few times. The chain carries TRBV20-1 and TRBJ2-7; 10 bases align to TRBD1. J was trimmed by 4 bases and V by 6 bases; bases with no gene match: 9. The germline CDR1 and CDR2 sequences are DFQATT and SNEGSKA (reference sequence). CDR3 length: 14 residues. Written as DNA, the CDR3 is TGCAGTGCCACAATCCGGGACAGGGGATACGAGCAGTACTTC. This translates into CSATIRDRGYEQYF.

The CDR3 region is CAWIFRGNTEAFF. The CDR3 bases are TGTGCCTGGATTTTTAGGGGAAACACTGAAGCTTTCTTT. The J gene is TRBJ1-1, the V gene TRBV30; D is possibly TRBD1 (5 bases). The germline CDR1 and CDR2 sequences are GTSNPN and SVGIG (reference sequence). The CDR3 totals 13 residues. Deletions cut 4 bases from V and 2 bases from J, with 11 bases between.

Only a few counts were recorded for this clonotype. The rearrangement joins TRBV20-1 to TRBJ2-5; TRBD2 matches 9 bases. The CDR3 is 14 amino acids. The J segment lost 1 base and the V segment lost 6 bases, leaving 6 bases of the junction unmatched. Per germline, CDR1 DFQATT and CDR2 SNEGSKA (reference sequence). The CDR3 DNA reads TGCAGTGCCCATCTAGCGGGGCTCCAAGAGACCCAGTACTTC. This encodes CSAHLAGLQETQYF.

This clonotype was recorded many times. The V and J genes are TRBV5-1 and TRBJ1-6; D unresolved. V lost 3 bases and J lost 5, with 9 bases in between. The germline V gene has CDR1 SGHRS and CDR2 YFSETQ. The CDR3 runs to 14 residues. The CDR3: CASSYWNNNSPLHF. For the CDR3, the DNA is TGCGCCAGCAGCTACTGGAATAATAATTCACCCCTCCACTTT.

This clonotype was found many times. The J gene is TRBJ1-5, the V gene TRBV12-3 or TRBV12-4; no clear D gene. The V end lost 1 base, the J end lost 4 bases, and 14 bases lay between the germline ends. This CDR3 region has 16 residues. CDR3 loop: CASSLGSVEVNQPQHF. As DNA, the CDR3 is TGTGCCAGCAGTTTAGGTTCAGTAGAGGTTAATCAGCCCCAGCATTTT.

The table lists this clonotype with a few counts. This chain links TRBV4-3 with TRBJ1-2; D perhaps matches TRBD1 (6 bases). Germline CDR1 LGHNA, CDR2 YSLEER. V lost 1 base and J 7 bases, leaving 16 bases between the germline ends. The length of the CDR3 is 15 residues. DNA for the CDR3: TGCGCCAGCAGCCAAGCCCCCACCGGGGGCGGTGGCTACACCTTC. As protein: CASSQAPTGGGGYTF.

This clonotype was seen a few times. V usage is TRBV7-2 and J usage is TRBJ1-4, with D tentatively TRBD1 (5 bases). Looked up from germline, CDR1 is SGHTA and CDR2 is FQGNSA. Trimming took 0 bases from V and 5 from J, leaving 10 bases between them. This CDR3 region has 15 residues. The CDR3 bases are TGTGCCAGCAGCTTAGCTTGGGGCGGGAATGAAAAACTGTTTTTT. Translating gives CASSLAWGGNEKLFF.

This clonotype was seen more than once but under ten times. V is TRBV3-1 and J is TRBJ2-5; D is ambiguous. V was cut by 4 bases and J by 1 base, with 10 bases left in between. This CDR3 spans 14 amino acids. The germline V gene encodes CDR1 LGHDT and CDR2 YNNKEL (reference sequence). This CDR3 is CASSPSAAQETQYF. Written as DNA, the CDR3 is TGTGCCAGCAGCCCATCCGCGGCCCAAGAGACCCAGTACTTC.

The table lists this clonotype with a few counts. J is TRBJ1-6 and V is TRBV11-2; no reliable D call. CDR1 and CDR2 from the germline V gene are SGHAT and FQNNGV. The CDR3 has 18 residues. Trimming took off 5 bases at V and 1 base at J, with 18 bases between the two ends. For the CDR3, the DNA is TGTGCCAGCAGCCCATGGTCCCCTTCGAAGTCCTATAATTCACCCCTCCACTTT. It translates to CASSPWSPSKSYNSPLHF.

The rearrangement joins TRBV6-4 to TRBJ1-6; D unresolved. Germline V gene lookup returns CDR1 MRHNA and CDR2 SNTAGT. V gave up 7 bases and J gave up 8 bases, with 12 bases separating them. This CDR3 is 13 amino acids long. This CDR3 reads CASTKGTYSPLHF. CDR3 nucleotide sequence: TGTGCCAGCACCAAGGGTACCTATTCACCCCTCCACTTT.

This clonotype has just a few counts. The J gene is TRBJ1-6, the V gene TRBV20-1; 7 positions match TRBD1. Germline CDR1 is DFQATT and CDR2 is SNEGSKA (reference sequence). V gave up 4 bases and J gave up 7 bases; unmatched junction bases: 7. This CDR3 is built from 14 residues. The CDR3 loop is CSATSRGINSPLHF. The CDR3 DNA is TGCAGTGCTACATCCAGGGGGATAAATTCACCCCTCCACTTT.

This chain joins TRBV29-1 and TRBJ2-3; no reliable D call. Per the germline V gene, CDR1 is SQVTM and CDR2 is ANQGSEA. V lost 7 bases, J lost 4 bases, and 12 bases lay in between. The CDR3 contains 12 residues. CDR3 loop: CSAETNSDTQYF. The CDR3 DNA is TGCAGCGCCGAGACGAACTCAGATACGCAGTATTTT.

A few counts support this clonotype. The J gene is TRBJ2-7, the V gene TRBV7-2; D unresolved. This CDR3 region has 16 residues. Between the trimmed V and J ends, which lost 4 bases and 1 base, there was a span of 17 bases. Germline V CDR1 and CDR2: SGHTA, FQGNSA. Here the CDR3 reads CASSSDGLSVSYEQYF. The CDR3 DNA follows: TGTGCCAGCAGCTCGGACGGCCTGAGCGTTTCCTACGAGCAGTACTTC.